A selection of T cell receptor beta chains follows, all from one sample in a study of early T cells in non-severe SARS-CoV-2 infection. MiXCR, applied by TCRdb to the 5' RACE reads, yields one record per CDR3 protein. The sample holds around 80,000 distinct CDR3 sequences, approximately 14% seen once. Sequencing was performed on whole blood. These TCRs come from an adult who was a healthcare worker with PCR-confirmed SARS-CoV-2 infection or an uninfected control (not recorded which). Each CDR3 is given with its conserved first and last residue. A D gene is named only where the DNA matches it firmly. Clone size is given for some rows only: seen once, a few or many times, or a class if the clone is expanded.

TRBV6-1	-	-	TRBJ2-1	TGTGCCAGCAGTGAAGCGAAGGGTTGGCCCTACAATGAGCAGTTCTTC	CASSEAKGWPYNEQFF
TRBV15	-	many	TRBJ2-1	TGTGCCACCAGCAGAGTTCCTAGCTCTGTCGATGAGCAGTTCTTC	CATSRVPSSVDEQFF
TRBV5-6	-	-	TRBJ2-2	TGTGCCAGCAGCCTCGACGGGGGAAACACCGGGGAGCTGTTTTTT	CASSLDGGNTGELFF
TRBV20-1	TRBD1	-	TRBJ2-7	TGCAGTGCTAGAGAGGACAGGCTTCAGTACTTC	CSAREDRLQYF
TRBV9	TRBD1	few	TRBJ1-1	TGTGCCAGCAGCCCCCGTGACAGGGCCTTGAACACTGAAGCTTTCTTT	CASSPRDRALNTEAFF
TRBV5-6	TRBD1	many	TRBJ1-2	TGTGCCAGCAGCTTTAGGCGGACAGGGCAGGGCTACACCTTC	CASSFRRTGQGYTF
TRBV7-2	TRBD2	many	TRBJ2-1	TGTGCCAGCAGCTCAAGCGGGGTCTTCAATGAGCAGTTCTTC	CASSSSGVFNEQFF
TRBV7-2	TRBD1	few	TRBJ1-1	TGTGCCAGCAGCCCTGGGAGGGGACAGACGAACACTGAAGCTTTCTTT	CASSPGRGQTNTEAFF
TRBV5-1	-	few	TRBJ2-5	TGCGCCAGCAGCTTGGGGTCCGGTACATCGACAGTCAAACAAGAGACCCAGTACTTC	CASSLGSGTSTVKQETQYF
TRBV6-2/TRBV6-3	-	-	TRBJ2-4	TGTGCCAGCAGTTACCCAGGGGGGAGAAGGCAAAACATTCAGTACTTC	CASSYPGGRRQNIQYF